This TCR beta chain originates from a study of Ad26.COV2.S vaccination and SARS-CoV-2 variants. Study-wide results and limits: With respect to non-spike TCR breadth, vaccine and placebo recipients were similar.

The treatment here: around 19 received Ad26.COV2.S at low or high dose, single or two shots; about 5 received placebo; per-sample allocation not given. Samples came from day 63 after the first vaccine or placebo injection. CDR3 length: 11 residues. The V end lost 5 bases, the J end lost 2 bases, and 1 base lay between the germline ends. Germline V gene lookup returns CDR1 SGHVS and CDR2 FQNEAQ. Some clones are missing from TCRdb's copy, which holds only in-frame ones; the method was immunoSEQ multiplex PCR. The table has 250,000 to 300,000 clones, about 87% seen once. As concerns this clone: Its antigen is undetermined.

This clonotype was sampled from a person aged 18 to 59 who received the Ad26.COV2.S COVID-19 vaccine or a placebo. The gene calls are TRBV7-8 and TRBJ2-1; no definite D call. The sequencing here drew on peripheral blood, taken in a trial of Ad26.COV2.S vaccine versus placebo. CDR3 sequence reads: CASSTYNEQFF. For the CDR3, the DNA is TGTGCCAGCAGCACCTACAATGAGCAGTTCTTC.